This TCR beta chain was sequenced in a study of control samples from healthy donors and cancer patients. Losses at the gene ends were 6 bases for V and 8 bases for J; bases not matched to a gene: 7. The CDR3 consists of 13 residues. CDR1 is SNHLY and CDR2 is FYNNEI in the germline V gene. Sequencing used immunoSEQ multiplex PCR; TCRdb keeps in-frame clones, though not all of them. The table has 190,000 or so clones, 90% to 95% seen once. Material: blood. V usage is TRBV2 and J usage is TRBJ1-2; 9 positions match TRBD1. This receptor was taken from a young man in good health. The CDR3 DNA reads as TGTGCCAGCAGCGTGGGACAGGGTAGGGGCTACACCTTC. It specifies CASSVGQGRGYTF.